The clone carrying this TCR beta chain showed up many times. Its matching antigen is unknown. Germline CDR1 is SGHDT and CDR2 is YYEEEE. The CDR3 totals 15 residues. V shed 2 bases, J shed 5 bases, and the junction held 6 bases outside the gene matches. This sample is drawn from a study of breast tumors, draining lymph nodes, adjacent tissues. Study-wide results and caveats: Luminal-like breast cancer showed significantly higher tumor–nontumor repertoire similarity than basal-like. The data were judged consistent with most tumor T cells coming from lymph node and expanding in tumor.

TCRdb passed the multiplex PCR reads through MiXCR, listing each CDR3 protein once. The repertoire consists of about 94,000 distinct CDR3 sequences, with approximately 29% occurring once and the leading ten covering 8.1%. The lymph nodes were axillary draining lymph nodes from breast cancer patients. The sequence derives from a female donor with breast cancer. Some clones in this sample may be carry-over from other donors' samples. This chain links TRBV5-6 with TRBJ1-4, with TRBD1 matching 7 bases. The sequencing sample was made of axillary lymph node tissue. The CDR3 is CASSFGTASNEKLFF. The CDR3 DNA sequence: TGTGCCAGCAGCTTTGGGACAGCGTCGAATGAAAAACTGTTTTTT.